Sequencing of this T cell receptor beta chain was carried out in a study of human T cells and chemical hapten exposure. Looking at the study overall: Patch tests put 0.01% DPC on the upper back, read at 6 days.

TCRdb processed the RACE reads anew with MiXCR; each CDR3 protein has one entry. In the table there are fewer than 200,000 distinct CDR3 sequences, around a quarter of which are singletons. Germline V gene data show CDR1 as SGHVS and CDR2 as FQNEAQ. The CDR3 consists of 12 residues. Noted time point: patch test 3, about 24 weeks after DPC sensitization. Indicated treatment: therapeutic diphenylcyclopropenone sensitization with weekly scalp DPC. In the case of this clonotype: At one of its ends the junction is not consistent with the germline gene, which may arise from a read error.

This sequence was found in a woman aged 18-29 years with alopecia areata. Some clones in this sample may be carry-over from other donors' samples. This specimen consisted of whole blood, obtained in connection with sensitization to the hapten diphenylcyclopropenone (DPC). J is TRBJ1-1 and V is TRBV7-8; D ambiguous. The CDR3 bases are TGTGCCGGCAGCTTGACGAACACTGAAGCTTTCTTT. It specifies CAGSLTNTEAFF.